This T cell receptor (beta chain) was identified during a study of blood T cell repertoires in COVID-19. Overall study context: The study drew acute and convalescent COVID-19 samples from the United States, Italy and Spain.

As processed by the authors: Estimation of nucleated cell counts relied on the amplification of reference gene primers. Measured with immunoSEQ multiplex PCR; TCRdb has only the in-frame clones, and not every one. D and trimming come from the DNA, and the V and J calls and clone size come from that table. The top ten clones hold roughly 25% of a sample with 120,000 or so clones, about 80% of them seen once. This clone was counted once. Germline V gene sequence: CDR1 MGHDK, CDR2 SYGVNS. Trimming shortened V by 2 bases and J by 4 bases, and 9 bases separated the two germline ends. CDR3 length: 14 amino acids.

Sequencing was carried out using peripheral blood. The chain joins TRBV25-1 to TRBJ1-3; D possibly corresponds to TRBD1 (6 bases). This sequence originates from a human donor in a cohort sampled during active COVID-19. CDR3 DNA: TGTGCCAGCAGTGAAATAGACAGGGGAAACACCATATATTTT. Amino acid sequence: CASSEIDRGNTIYF.